These T cell receptor beta chains were read from a single sample in a study of cytomegalovirus exposure and HLA in healthy donors. Clones were read by immunoSEQ multiplex PCR, and TCRdb kept only the in-frame ones, dropping some. The sample lists 150,000 or so clones, roughly 70% occurring once. The material sequenced was PBMCs. The receptor source for this set is a man younger than 40 in good health and CMV-seronegative. Each CDR3 is given with its conserved first and last residue. D genes are given only for firm matches. Clone size is stated in some rows and not others, as once, few, many or a class when expanded.

J gene: TRBJ1-5; D gene: -; clone size: -; V gene: TRBV6-1; CDR3 protein: CASSEEAGNQPQHF; CDR3 DNA: TGTGCCAGCAGTGAAGAAGCAGGAAATCAGCCCCAGCATTTT
J gene: TRBJ1-5; D gene: -; clone size: -; V gene: TRBV28; CDR3 protein: CASNGAPYSNQPQHF; CDR3 DNA: TGTGCCAGCAACGGAGCGCCCTATAGCAATCAGCCCCAGCATTTT
J gene: TRBJ2-6; D gene: -; clone size: -; V gene: TRBV5-1; CDR3 protein: CASSLGREGVGANVLTF; CDR3 DNA: TGCGCCAGCAGCTTGGGTCGTGAGGGGGTCGGGGCCAACGTCCTGACTTTC
J gene: TRBJ1-4; D gene: -; clone size: -; V gene: TRBV28; CDR3 protein: CASSLRGGGEKLFF; CDR3 DNA: TGTGCCAGCAGTTTAAGGGGAGGAGGTGAAAAACTGTTTTTT
J gene: TRBJ1-2; D gene: -; clone size: once; V gene: TRBV5-1; CDR3 protein: CASSQAGGQEIYGYTF; CDR3 DNA: TGCGCCAGCAGCCAGGCGGGGGGCCAGGAGATCTATGGCTACACCTTC
J gene: TRBJ2-7; D gene: -; clone size: -; V gene: TRBV4-2; CDR3 protein: CASSQDQIAYEQYF; CDR3 DNA: TGTGCCAGCAGCCAAGATCAAATAGCCTACGAGCAGTACTTC
J gene: TRBJ2-5; D gene: -; clone size: -; V gene: TRBV28; CDR3 protein: CASSPSQGPETQYF; CDR3 DNA: TGTGCCAGCAGCCCGTCCCAGGGGCCAGAGACCCAGTACTTC
J gene: TRBJ2-7; D gene: -; clone size: few; V gene: TRBV4-3; CDR3 protein: CASSQGRGSYEQYF; CDR3 DNA: TGCGCCAGCAGCCAGGGCCGTGGATCCTACGAGCAGTACTTC
J gene: TRBJ1-6; D gene: TRBD1; clone size: few; V gene: TRBV4-3; CDR3 protein: CASSSQAGQGYSPLHF; CDR3 DNA: TGCGCCAGCAGCTCCCAAGCGGGACAGGGGTATTCACCCCTCCACTTT
J gene: TRBJ2-7; D gene: TRBD2; clone size: -; V gene: TRBV7-2; CDR3 protein: CASSPLAGGAYEQYF; CDR3 DNA: TGTGCCAGCAGCCCGCTAGCGGGGGGTGCCTACGAGCAGTACTTC
J gene: TRBJ1-3; D gene: -; clone size: -; V gene: TRBV29-1; CDR3 protein: CSVSQGRGNTIYF; CDR3 DNA: TGCAGCGTTTCACAGGGCCGTGGAAACACCATATATTTT
J gene: TRBJ1-1; D gene: TRBD1; clone size: -; V gene: TRBV7-8; CDR3 protein: CASSRRGPTEAFF; CDR3 DNA: TGTGCCAGCAGCCGAAGGGGGCCCACTGAAGCTTTCTTT
J gene: TRBJ1-6; D gene: -; clone size: -; V gene: TRBV19; CDR3 protein: CASSTGHSIRFPPLHF; CDR3 DNA: TGTGCCAGTAGTACCGGACACTCCATCAGGTTTCCACCCCTCCACTTT
J gene: TRBJ2-1; D gene: TRBD1; clone size: few; V gene: TRBV29-1; CDR3 protein: CSVETGVDEQFF; CDR3 DNA: TGCAGCGTTGAGACAGGGGTCGATGAGCAGTTCTTC
J gene: TRBJ2-1; D gene: TRBD1; clone size: -; V gene: TRBV19; CDR3 protein: CASSRDSTYNEQFF; CDR3 DNA: TGTGCCAGTAGTAGGGACAGTACCTACAATGAGCAGTTCTTC
J gene: TRBJ1-6; D gene: -; clone size: once; V gene: TRBV5-4; CDR3 protein: CASSLDTYNSPLHF; CDR3 DNA: TGTGCCAGCAGCTTGGACACATATAATTCACCCCTCCACTTT
J gene: TRBJ2-7; D gene: -; clone size: -; V gene: TRBV7-8; CDR3 protein: CASSFRAEQYF; CDR3 DNA: TGTGCCAGCAGCTTCAGGGCCGAGCAGTACTTC
J gene: TRBJ1-4; D gene: -; clone size: -; V gene: TRBV6-7; CDR3 protein: CASTLNEKLFF; CDR3 DNA: TGTGCCAGCACCCTAAATGAAAAACTGTTTTTT
J gene: TRBJ2-5; D gene: TRBD2; clone size: few; V gene: TRBV5-1; CDR3 protein: CASSLGTSGEETQYF; CDR3 DNA: TGCGCCAGCAGCTTGGGGACTAGCGGCGAAGAGACCCAGTACTTC
J gene: TRBJ2-7; D gene: -; clone size: few; V gene: TRBV4-3; CDR3 protein: CASSQDLSYEQYF; CDR3 DNA: TGCGCCAGCAGCCAAGATCTCAGCTACGAGCAGTACTTC
J gene: TRBJ1-2; D gene: TRBD1; clone size: -; V gene: TRBV6-1; CDR3 protein: CASSETGQGIYGYTF; CDR3 DNA: TGTGCCAGCAGTGAAACGGGACAGGGGATCTATGGCTACACCTTC
J gene: TRBJ2-5; D gene: TRBD1; clone size: few; V gene: TRBV28; CDR3 protein: CASSSTGVRQETQYF; CDR3 DNA: TGTGCCAGCAGCTCCACAGGGGTCCGCCAAGAGACCCAGTACTTC
J gene: TRBJ1-1; D gene: -; clone size: -; V gene: TRBV2; CDR3 protein: CASSEGFGLANTEAFF; CDR3 DNA: TGTGCCAGCAGTGAGGGTTTTGGCCTAGCGAACACTGAAGCTTTCTTT
J gene: TRBJ2-5; D gene: TRBD2; clone size: -; V gene: TRBV7-9; CDR3 protein: CSSSLAGAGDQETQYF; CDR3 DNA: TGTTCCAGCAGCTTAGCGGGAGCGGGGGACCAAGAGACCCAGTACTTC
J gene: TRBJ1-6; D gene: -; clone size: -; V gene: TRBV30; CDR3 protein: CAWSVAGPNSPLHF; CDR3 DNA: TGTGCCTGGAGTGTCGCGGGGCCTAATTCACCCCTCCACTTT
J gene: TRBJ2-3; D gene: -; clone size: -; V gene: TRBV29-1; CDR3 protein: CSVEDRFTFSTDTQYF; CDR3 DNA: TGCAGCGTTGAAGATCGGTTCACCTTTAGCACAGATACGCAGTATTTT
J gene: TRBJ1-6; D gene: TRBD1; clone size: -; V gene: TRBV6-5; CDR3 protein: CASRLGQGSDSPLHF; CDR3 DNA: TGTGCCAGCAGACTTGGACAGGGAAGCGATTCACCCCTCCACTTT
J gene: TRBJ2-1; D gene: TRBD2; clone size: -; V gene: TRBV7-9; CDR3 protein: CASSSRSGGAYNEQFF; CDR3 DNA: TGTGCCAGCAGCTCTCGTAGCGGGGGGGCTTACAATGAGCAGTTCTTC
J gene: TRBJ1-2; D gene: -; clone size: -; V gene: TRBV6-6; CDR3 protein: CASSYVQGHSGYTF; CDR3 DNA: TGTGCCAGCAGTTACGTGCAGGGGCATAGTGGCTACACCTTC
J gene: TRBJ2-1; D gene: -; clone size: -; V gene: TRBV2; CDR3 protein: CASSKPGLQGNEQFF; CDR3 DNA: TGTGCCAGCAGTAAGCCGGGACTCCAAGGGAATGAGCAGTTCTTC
J gene: TRBJ1-1; D gene: TRBD1; clone size: -; V gene: TRBV18; CDR3 protein: CASSPQPRTGRNTEAFF; CDR3 DNA: TGTGCCAGCTCACCACAACCGAGGACAGGAAGGAACACTGAAGCTTTCTTT
J gene: TRBJ1-1; D gene: TRBD1; clone size: -; V gene: TRBV6-1; CDR3 protein: CASRRRGQRNTEAFF; CDR3 DNA: TGTGCCAGCAGGAGAAGGGGACAGAGGAACACTGAAGCTTTCTTT
J gene: TRBJ1-2; D gene: TRBD1; clone size: -; V gene: TRBV4-2; CDR3 protein: CASSAGQGASGYTF; CDR3 DNA: TGTGCCAGCAGCGCAGGACAGGGGGCGAGTGGCTACACCTTC
J gene: TRBJ1-4; D gene: -; clone size: -; V gene: TRBV7-8; CDR3 protein: CASSYYTTTNEKLFF; CDR3 DNA: TGTGCCAGCAGCTACTACACCACAACTAATGAAAAACTGTTTTTT
J gene: TRBJ1-1; D gene: TRBD1; clone size: -; V gene: TRBV25-1; CDR3 protein: CASSDPTGGTEAFF; CDR3 DNA: TGTGCCAGCAGTGACCCGACAGGGGGAACTGAAGCTTTCTTT
J gene: TRBJ1-6; D gene: TRBD1; clone size: -; V gene: TRBV11-2; CDR3 protein: CASSRQGRNSPLHF; CDR3 DNA: TGTGCCAGCAGTCGACAGGGTCGGAATTCACCCCTCCACTTT
J gene: TRBJ1-5; D gene: -; clone size: -; V gene: TRBV6-5; CDR3 protein: CASSLTANQPQHF; CDR3 DNA: TGTGCCAGCAGCTTGACAGCAAATCAGCCCCAGCATTTT
J gene: TRBJ1-6; D gene: TRBD1; clone size: -; V gene: TRBV7-2; CDR3 protein: CASSPQGQGDSPLHF; CDR3 DNA: TGTGCCAGCAGCCCCCAAGGACAGGGGGACTCACCCCTCCACTTT
J gene: TRBJ2-2; D gene: TRBD2; clone size: -; V gene: TRBV19; CDR3 protein: CASNGGDGTGELFF; CDR3 DNA: TGTGCCAGTAACGGGGGGGATGGCACCGGGGAGCTGTTTTTT
J gene: TRBJ1-1; D gene: -; clone size: -; V gene: TRBV7-2; CDR3 protein: CASSFGGNTEAFF; CDR3 DNA: TGTGCCAGCAGCTTCGGGGGGAACACTGAAGCTTTCTTT
J gene: TRBJ1-2; D gene: TRBD1; clone size: -; V gene: TRBV5-1; CDR3 protein: CASSTGGHYTF; CDR3 DNA: TGCGCCAGCAGTACAGGGGGGCACTACACCTTC
J gene: TRBJ1-1; D gene: TRBD1; clone size: -; V gene: TRBV7-3; CDR3 protein: CASGWDRDTEAFF; CDR3 DNA: TGTGCCAGCGGCTGGGACAGGGACACTGAAGCTTTCTTT
J gene: TRBJ2-1; D gene: TRBD1; clone size: few; V gene: TRBV11-3; CDR3 protein: CASSLEGTGDYNEQFF; CDR3 DNA: TGTGCCAGCAGCTTAGAAGGGACAGGTGACTACAATGAGCAGTTCTTC
J gene: TRBJ1-1; D gene: -; clone size: -; V gene: TRBV5-1; CDR3 protein: CASNLGGLGTEAFF; CDR3 DNA: TGCGCCAGCAACTTGGGGGGCCTGGGCACTGAAGCTTTCTTT
J gene: TRBJ2-7; D gene: TRBD1; clone size: -; V gene: TRBV5-6; CDR3 protein: CASRTGTGGEQYF; CDR3 DNA: TGTGCCAGCCGGACCGGGACAGGGGGCGAGCAGTACTTC
J gene: TRBJ1-1; D gene: TRBD1; clone size: -; V gene: TRBV2; CDR3 protein: CASSPKGQHTEAFF; CDR3 DNA: TGTGCCAGCAGTCCCAAGGGACAGCACACTGAAGCTTTCTTT
J gene: TRBJ1-1; D gene: TRBD1; clone size: -; V gene: TRBV28; CDR3 protein: CASSLGTATTRYMNTEAFF; CDR3 DNA: TGTGCCAGCAGTCTCGGGACAGCGACGACGCGGTACATGAACACTGAAGCTTTCTTT
J gene: TRBJ2-7; D gene: -; clone size: -; V gene: TRBV4-3; CDR3 protein: CASSPGLSYEQYF; CDR3 DNA: TGCGCCAGCAGCCCAGGACTGTCCTACGAGCAGTACTTC
J gene: TRBJ2-7; D gene: TRBD1; clone size: -; V gene: TRBV27; CDR3 protein: CASSLSTGRYEQYF; CDR3 DNA: TGTGCCAGCAGTTTATCGACAGGGCGCTACGAGCAGTACTTC
J gene: TRBJ1-1; D gene: TRBD1; clone size: -; V gene: TRBV5-5; CDR3 protein: CASSFGTGNTEAFF; CDR3 DNA: TGTGCCAGCAGCTTTGGGACAGGGAATACTGAAGCTTTCTTT
J gene: TRBJ1-4; D gene: TRBD1; clone size: once; V gene: TRBV7-9; CDR3 protein: CASSPAGGYNEKLFF; CDR3 DNA: TGTGCCAGCAGCCCCGCAGGGGGTTATAATGAAAAACTGTTTTTT
J gene: TRBJ2-5; D gene: -; clone size: -; V gene: TRBV9; CDR3 protein: CASSVAYQETQYF; CDR3 DNA: TGTGCCAGCAGCGTAGCCTACCAAGAGACCCAGTACTTC
J gene: TRBJ1-3; D gene: -; clone size: once; V gene: TRBV5-6; CDR3 protein: CASSYNSGNTIYF; CDR3 DNA: TGTGCCAGCAGCTACAACTCTGGAAACACCATATATTTT